The rows below give T cell receptor beta chains drawn from one sample of a study of molecular identifiers for immune sequencing clone quantification. TCRdb used MiXCR to reprocess the PCR reads, holding one entry per CDR3 protein. The data show 460,000 or so distinct CDR3 sequences, over 20% seen once. Specimen: naive CD8+ T cells from blood, with Jurkat cell RNA spiked in. These receptors were obtained from a human donor in good health. Some libraries in this study had Jurkat cell RNA spiked in. Each CDR3 is given with its conserved first and last residue.

v_gene,j_gene,CDR3aa
TRBV6-6,TRBJ1-5,CACSYPDRASNQPQHF
TRBV5-5,TRBJ2-3,CASTRDSASTDTQYF
TRBV19,TRBJ2-7,CASSILGQGPEQYF
TRBV25-1,TRBJ2-3,CASSDYLRGPENTDTQYF
TRBV21-1,TRBJ2-3,CASSKAFGQAGTDTQYF
TRBV7-9,TRBJ2-7,CASSTGSVYEQYF
TRBV20-1,TRBJ1-1,CSARDTHQEVMDTEAFF
TRBV28,TRBJ2-3,CASSLSASEVGTDTQYF
TRBV20-1,TRBJ1-1,CSARDWLGYTEAFF
TRBV24-1,TRBJ2-3,CATSDHERGSTDTQYF
TRBV6-5,TRBJ2-2,CASSPTGLTANTGELFF